This T cell receptor beta chain appears in the sequencing data of a study of STAT5B mutations in CD4+ large granular lymphocyte leukemia. Libraries were prepared by immunoSEQ multiplex PCR; TCRdb keeps only in-frame clonotypes and omits some of them. The sample has more than 40,000 clones; about four fifths are singletons. CDR1 is LNHNV, CDR2 YYDKDF, per germline (reference sequence). The ends lost 0 bases at V and 5 bases at J; junction bases unmatched: 10. CDR3 length equals 17 residues. The sequenced sample was CD4+ T cells from blood buffy coats. The clonotype was recovered from a human donor in good health. This chain links TRBV15 with TRBJ2-5; 9 bases fit TRBD1. CDR3 residues: CATSRDLGTGWRETQYF. In DNA form, the CDR3 reads TGTGCCACCAGCAGAGATTTGGGGACAGGGTGGAGGGAGACCCAGTACTTC.